This is a list of T cell receptor beta chains from one sample in a study of T cells in localized non-small cell lung cancer. The method was immunoSEQ multiplex PCR; TCRdb's version includes in-frame clones alone and lacks a portion of them. The table includes approximately 1,500 clones, around 40% detected once. This specimen was lung tumor tissue, taken before any cancer treatment. Source of these receptors: a woman aged 35 to 70 with stage II squamous cell lung carcinoma. Both conserved end residues are part of each CDR3. D genes are given only for firm matches. The size field is filled for only some rows; it gives once, few, many or a size class.

j_call v_call d_call clone_size cdr3_nt cdr3_aa
TRBJ2-3 TRBV19 TRBD1 . TGTGCCAGCCACAGGGGGTCGGGCACAGATACGCAGTATTTT CASHRGSGTDTQYF
TRBJ2-7 TRBV11-3 TRBD2 . TGTGCCAGCAGCTTACCCTCGACTAGCGGGGGCTACAAGCAGTACTTC CASSLPSTSGGYKQYF
TRBJ1-2 TRBV5-1 . . TGCGCCAGCAGCACCTGGACAGCTACTACATATGGCTACACCTTC CASSTWTATTYGYTF
TRBJ1-1 TRBV19 . . TGTGCCAGTAGTCTCGGGGGCATGACTGAAGCTTTCTTT CASSLGGMTEAFF
TRBJ1-1 TRBV9 TRBD1 few TGTGCCAGCAGCGTAGGGGCACAGGGGTTTCGGGCTGAAGCTTTCTTT CASSVGAQGFRAEAFF
TRBJ2-1 TRBV5-1 . . TGCGCCAGCAGCCAAGAGGGCTCCTACAATGAGCAGTTCTTC CASSQEGSYNEQFF
TRBJ2-7 TRBV11-3 . few TGTGCCAGCAGCTTAGGGGGAGCAGCTACCTACGAGCAGTACTTC CASSLGGAATYEQYF
TRBJ1-1 TRBV19 . . TGTGCCAGTACTTTAGGACAGTGGGGCACTGAAGCTTTCTTT CASTLGQWGTEAFF
TRBJ1-2 TRBV6-8 . few TGTGCCAGCAGTCCCGGTCTGGTCGGCTACACCTTC CASSPGLVGYTF
TRBJ1-3 TRBV18 . . TGTGCCAGCTCACCCGAGGGGTCCGGAAACACCATATATTTT CASSPEGSGNTIYF
TRBJ1-1 TRBV28 . few TGTGCCAGCAGTCACTCTCCTAACACTGAAGCTTTCTTT CASSHSPNTEAFF
TRBJ2-5 TRBV30 . . TGTGCCTGGAGTGCAGGACTGTTCCAAGAGACCCAGTACTTC CAWSAGLFQETQYF
TRBJ2-1 TRBV6-8 . large TGTGCCAGCAGGGAGGGCCCCCGCTCCTACAATGAGCAGTTCTTC CASREGPRSYNEQFF
TRBJ2-7 TRBV11-3 . medium-sized TGTGCCAGCAGCTTGTTCGGCGGAAAAGCCTACGAGCAGTACTTC CASSLFGGKAYEQYF
TRBJ2-7 TRBV9 . medium-sized TGTGCCAGCAGCGTAAGATTCGGAGGGATCTACGAGCAGTACTTC CASSVRFGGIYEQYF
TRBJ2-3 TRBV1 . few TGCGCCAGCAGCCAATTCTTACCGGGACTAGCGGGAGAAGATACGCAGTATTTT CASSQFLPGLAGEDTQYF
TRBJ1-5 TRBV6-8 TRBD1 . TGTGCCAGCAGGACAGGGGAACGGGGGCAGCCCCAGCATTTT CASRTGERGQPQHF
TRBJ1-1 TRBV19 TRBD1 . TGTGCCAGTAGCGTCACAGGGGGCACTGAAGCTTTCTTT CASSVTGGTEAFF
TRBJ1-3 TRBV1 . few TGCGCCAGCAGCCAAGTTCGCGGATCTGGAAACACCATATATTTT CASSQVRGSGNTIYF
TRBJ2-2 TRBV9 TRBD2 . TGTGCCAGCAGCTTCAGGGTAGCGGGAGCGGCCGGGGAGCTGTTTTTT CASSFRVAGAAGELFF
TRBJ2-1 TRBV9 . few TGTGCCAGCAGTGTCGAACGGGCCCAGGCCGGCAATGAGCAGTTCTTC CASSVERAQAGNEQFF
TRBJ2-4 TRBV18 . . TGTGCCAGCTCACCACCGGGACGAGGCATTCAATACTTC CASSPPGRGIQYF
TRBJ2-1 TRBV9 . . TGTGCCAGCAGCGTAGCTCTTAGTGAGCAGTTCTTC CASSVALSEQFF
TRBJ2-7 TRBV6-8 TRBD1 few TGTGCCAGCAGAATACCGGGACAGGGGGCGAGGGAGCAGTACTTC CASRIPGQGAREQYF
TRBJ2-4 TRBV18 . . TGTGCCAGCTCACCAGAAGGCGGCAGCACCATTCAGTACTTC CASSPEGGSTIQYF
TRBJ2-3 TRBV4-1 TRBD1 few TGCGCCAGCAGCCGGCATGGGACAGGGAACACAGATACGCAGTATTTT CASSRHGTGNTDTQYF
TRBJ1-1 TRBV4-1 . . TGCGCCAGCAGCCAAGCCTTGGGGGGGAGCCCAAACACTGAAGCTTTCTTT CASSQALGGSPNTEAFF
TRBJ2-3 TRBV11-3 TRBD2 large TGTGCCAGCAGCACCACGGGACTAGCGGGAGCAGATACGCAGTATTTT CASSTTGLAGADTQYF
TRBJ2-7 TRBV19 . . TGTGCCAGTAGTAGCCGCCCTACCGGGTATTACGAGCAGTACTTC CASSSRPTGYYEQYF
TRBJ1-1 TRBV30 . . TGTGCCTGGAGCGCAGGGAACAGGGTGAGATCGTGGGCTGAAGCTTTCTTT CAWSAGNRVRSWAEAFF
TRBJ1-5 TRBV28 . . TGTGCCGGGGGGCGGGGCAATCAGCCCCAGCATTTT CAGGRGNQPQHF
TRBJ2-7 TRBV11-3 . medium-sized TGTGCCAGCAAAACTGAGTGGACCGACGCGCGGGGATCCTACGAGCAGTACTTC CASKTEWTDARGSYEQYF
TRBJ2-7 TRBV30 . . TGTGCCTGGAGCGGAGGGGGCAGCTACGAGCAGTACTTC CAWSGGGSYEQYF
TRBJ2-1 TRBV6-8 . large TGTGCCAGCAGTCCATACTTAAACAATGAGCAGTTCTTC CASSPYLNNEQFF
TRBJ2-1 TRBV6-4 . . TGTGCCAGCAGTTACAAGGAAGGGAGTAAGCAGTTCTTC CASSYKEGSKQFF
TRBJ2-3 TRBV18 TRBD1 . TGTGCCAGCTCACCAATCGACAGGGACAGAGATACGCAGTATTTT CASSPIDRDRDTQYF
TRBJ2-2 TRBV6-8 . . TGTGCCACCTCAGGGGTCCGGGGCGGGGAGCTGTTTTTT CATSGVRGGELFF
TRBJ1-2 TRBV14 . . TGTGCCAGCAGCCAGGGGATTGGCTACACCTTC CASSQGIGYTF
TRBJ2-1 TRBV19 TRBD2 . TGTGCCAGTAGAGGGAGGGGCAATGAGCAGTTCTTC CASRGRGNEQFF